This T cell receptor beta chain was sequenced in a study of OX40 agonist ivuxolimab in advanced cancers. Blood sampling took place at baseline, cycle 4 day 1, and cycle 7 day 1. Of note for this clone: Antigen: not known.

The V gene's germline CDR1 is SNHLY and CDR2 FYNNEI. This CDR3 comprises 14 residues. V lost 3 bases and J 1 base, leaving 4 bases between the germline ends. Overall study findings and caveats: Clonal expansion from baseline to week 6 occurred in both CD4+ and CD8+ T cells.

The protocol was immunoSEQ multiplex PCR, while the TCRdb copy is restricted to in-frame clones and leaves out a portion. The sample lists 50,000 to 65,000 clones; 85% to 90% were seen once. The clonotype originates from an adult with an advanced solid tumor such as melanoma, head and neck, liver or kidney cancer. The material was CD4+ or CD8+ T cells sorted from blood, obtained in a trial of the OX40 agonist ivuxolimab. The J gene is TRBJ2-6, the V gene TRBV2; D is unclear. This chain's CDR3 is CASSDRSGANVLTF. The DNA for the CDR3 is TGTGCCAGCAGTGACAGGTCTGGGGCCAACGTCCTGACTTTC.